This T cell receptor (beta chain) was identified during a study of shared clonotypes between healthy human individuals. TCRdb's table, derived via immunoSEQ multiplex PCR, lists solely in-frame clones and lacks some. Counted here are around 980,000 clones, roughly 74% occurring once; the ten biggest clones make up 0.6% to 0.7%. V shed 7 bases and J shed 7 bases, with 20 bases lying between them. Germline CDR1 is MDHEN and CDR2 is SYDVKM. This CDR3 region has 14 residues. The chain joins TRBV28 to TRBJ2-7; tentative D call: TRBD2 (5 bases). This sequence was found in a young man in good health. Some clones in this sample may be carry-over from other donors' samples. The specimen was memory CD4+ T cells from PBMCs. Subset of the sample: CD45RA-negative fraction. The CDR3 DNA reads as TGTGCCAGCACCGCGGCCGGGGTTTCGGTTGAGCAGTACTTC. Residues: CASTAAGVSVEQYF.